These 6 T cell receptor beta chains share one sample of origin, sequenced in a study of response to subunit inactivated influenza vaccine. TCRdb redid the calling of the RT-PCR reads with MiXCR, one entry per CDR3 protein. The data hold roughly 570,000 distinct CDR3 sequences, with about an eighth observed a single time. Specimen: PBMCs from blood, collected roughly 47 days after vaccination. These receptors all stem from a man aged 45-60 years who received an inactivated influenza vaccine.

Written as DNA, the CDR3 is TGTGCCATCAGTGAGTCGAACGCGGGGTCCACCGGGGAGCTGTTTTTT. Translating it yields CAISESNAGSTGELFF. The gene calls are TRBV10-3 and TRBJ2-2; weak D call: TRBD2 (6 bases). Trimming stripped 0 bases from V and 4 bases from J, with 12 bases between. Per germline, CDR1 ENHRY and CDR2 SYGVKD. The CDR3 extends over 16 amino acids.

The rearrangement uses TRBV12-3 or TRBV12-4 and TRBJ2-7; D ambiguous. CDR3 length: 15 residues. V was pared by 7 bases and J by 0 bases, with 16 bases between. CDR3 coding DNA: TGTGCCAGCACGATGGACCCAATTTACTCCTACGAGCAGTACTTC. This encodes CASTMDPIYSYEQYF.

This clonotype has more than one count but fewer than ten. The CDR3 sequence: CSARFPPSAAGEQYF. As DNA, the CDR3 is TGCAGTGCTAGATTCCCCCCCAGCGCAGCGGGGGAGCAGTACTTC. This rearrangement joins TRBV20-1 to TRBJ2-7; 7 bases fit TRBD2. Germline assignment: CDR1 DFQATT and CDR2 SNEGSKA (reference sequence). Trimming cost V 2 bases and J 7 bases; bases outside gene matches: 14. The CDR3 spans 15 residues.

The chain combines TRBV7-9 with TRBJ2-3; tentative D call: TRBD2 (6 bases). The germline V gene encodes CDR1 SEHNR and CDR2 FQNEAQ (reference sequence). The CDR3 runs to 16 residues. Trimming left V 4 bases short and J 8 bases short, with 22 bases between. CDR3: CASSSLGGRHITTQYF. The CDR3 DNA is TGTGCCAGCAGCTCCCTAGGAGGGAGGCATATTACTACGCAGTATTTT.

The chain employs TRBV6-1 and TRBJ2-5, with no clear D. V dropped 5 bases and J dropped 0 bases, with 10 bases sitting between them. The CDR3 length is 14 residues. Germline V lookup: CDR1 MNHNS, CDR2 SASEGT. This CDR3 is CASSRQRYQETQYF. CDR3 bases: TGTGCCAGCAGTCGCCAAAGGTACCAAGAGACCCAGTACTTC.

CDR3 sequence reads: CASSFFPSDTQYF. The CDR3 bases are TGTGCCAGCAGCTTTTTCCCGTCAGATACGCAGTATTTT. The rearrangement uses TRBV7-2 and TRBJ2-3, with D uncertain. This CDR3 has 13 residues. The V and J ends lost 3 bases and 4 bases respectively, with 8 bases between them. The germline V gene has CDR1 SGHTA and CDR2 FQGNSA.